This T cell receptor (beta chain) was sequenced for a study of blood T cell repertoires in COVID-19. On the study more broadly: The samples span acute and convalescent COVID-19 from the United States, Italy and Spain. PBMCs, B-cell-depleted T cells, or T cells provided the cDNA or gDNA that made up the material.

Authors' analysis steps: Amplification from reference gene primers served as the basis for estimated nucleated cell counts. TCRdb's copy holds only in-frame clones and misses some; the assay was immunoSEQ multiplex PCR. V and J calls and clone size are copied from that table; D and trimming were computed from the DNA. Altogether about 69,000 clones are present, roughly nine tenths being singletons, with the ten largest covering around 5.2%. The CDR3 spans 12 residues. Trimming at V came to 1 base and at J to 15 bases, leaving 3 bases not matched to a gene. Germline V gene lookup returns CDR1 LGHDT and CDR2 YNNKEL (reference sequence).

The rearrangement joins TRBV3-1 (or the pseudogene TRBV3-2) to TRBJ2-1; TRBD2 agrees at 10 bases. The specimen was peripheral blood. This receptor was obtained from a woman in her forties or fifties with active COVID-19. This chain's CDR3 is CASSQASGSAFF. The CDR3 region has the DNA TGTGCCAGCAGCCAAGCTAGCGGGAGTGCGTTCTTC.